Below are 17 T cell receptor beta chains sequenced from a single sample in a study of blood T cell repertoires in COVID-19. Assay: immunoSEQ multiplex PCR; the TCRdb copy retains only in-frame clones and omits some. The table has 200,000 or so clones, 65% to 90% seen once. The sample consisted of peripheral blood. These TCRs come from a human donor in a cohort sampled during active COVID-19.

The rearrangement uses TRBV6-5 and TRBJ2-3; unclear D gene. V was clipped by 5 bases and J by 2 bases, with 14 bases between them. This CDR3 is built from 15 residues. The V gene's germline CDR1 is MNHEY and CDR2 SVGAGI. As DNA, the CDR3 is TGTGCCAGCAGTACCCGAGCGAAAGCCACAGATACGCAGTATTTT. The encoded protein is CASSTRAKATDTQYF.

The chain uses TRBV5-6 and TRBJ1-2; TRBD1 matches at 8 bases. This CDR3 has 14 residues. The junction had 5 bases not matched to a gene; V was cut back by 4 bases and J by 3 bases. Germline loops: CDR1 SGHDT, CDR2 YYEEEE. The CDR3 loop is CASSGMDRDYGYTF. The CDR3 region has the DNA TGTGCCAGCAGCGGAATGGACAGGGACTATGGCTACACCTTC.

The chain uses TRBV2 and TRBJ2-7, with TRBD2 matching over 8 bases. Per the germline V gene, CDR1 is SNHLY and CDR2 is FYNNEI. The V gene end was trimmed by 4 bases and the J gene end by 0 bases; junction bases not matched to a gene: 2. CDR3 length equals 14 residues. The CDR3 loop reads CASSGGTSSYEQYF. In DNA form, the CDR3 reads TGTGCCAGCAGTGGTGGGACTAGCTCCTACGAGCAGTACTTC.

The rearrangement uses TRBV2 and TRBJ2-7; no definite D call. This CDR3 region has 11 residues. The V and J ends lost 6 bases and 9 bases respectively, with 12 bases between them. In germline, CDR1 is SNHLY, CDR2 FYNNEI. The CDR3 reads CASRVAELQYF. The DNA of the CDR3 is TGTGCCAGCAGGGTCGCCGAACTGCAGTACTTC.

The gene calls are TRBV7-9 and TRBJ2-6; D ambiguous. Germline lookup yields CDR1 SEHNR and CDR2 FQNEAQ (reference sequence). CDR3 length: 14 amino acids. Trimming left V 5 bases short and J 4 bases short, with 9 bases between. The chain's CDR3 is CASSPVEGANVLTF. CDR3 in DNA: TGTGCCAGCAGCCCCGTAGAAGGGGCCAACGTCCTGACTTTC.

V usage is TRBV7-2 and J usage is TRBJ2-7, with 7 bases fitting TRBD2. V trimming: 6 bases; J trimming: 0 bases; junction bases outside the gene matches: 2. Germline CDR1 reads SGHTA; CDR2 reads FQGNSA. The CDR3 totals 13 residues. CDR3 in amino acids: CASRAGASYEQYF. In nucleotides, the CDR3 is TGTGCCAGCAGGGCGGGAGCCTCCTACGAGCAGTACTTC.

This clone was seen a few times. The V call is TRBV30, the J call TRBJ1-5; weak D call: TRBD1 (5 bases). Germline V gives CDR1 GTSNPN, CDR2 SVGIG (reference sequence). This CDR3 comprises 13 residues. Trimming took 0 bases from V and 7 from J, leaving 10 bases between them. The CDR3 DNA follows: TGTGCCTGGAGTGTAAGGGGAGGACAGCCCCAGCATTTT. It codes for CAWSVRGGQPQHF.

V usage is TRBV7-9 and J usage is TRBJ1-2; D ambiguous. The CDR3 has 13 residues. Germline CDR1 is SEHNR and CDR2 is FQNEAQ (reference sequence). The V end lost 2 bases, the J end lost 4 bases, and 8 bases lay between the germline ends. This CDR3 is CASSLLEPYGYTF. As DNA, the CDR3 is TGTGCCAGCAGCTTATTGGAGCCCTATGGCTACACCTTC.

The table lists this clone with a few counts. The chain carries TRBV19 and TRBJ1-6, with D possibly TRBD1 on 6 matching bases. V shed 7 bases and J shed 3 bases, with 7 bases lying between them. This CDR3 has 13 residues. Per germline, CDR1 LNHDA and CDR2 SQIVND (reference sequence). In DNA form, the CDR3 reads TGTGCCAGTAAGGGGGACTATAATTCACCCCTCCACTTT. It codes for CASKGDYNSPLHF.

The chain links TRBV6-5 to TRBJ1-6; 7 nucleotides line up with TRBD1. V shed 6 bases, J shed 7 bases, and the junction held 9 bases outside the gene matches. Germline CDR1 and CDR2: MNHEY and SVGAGI. CDR3 length: 15 amino acids. CDR3 sequence: CASRTLDRQNSPLHF. The CDR3 bases are TGTGCCAGCAGAACCTTGGACAGGCAGAATTCACCCCTCCACTTT.

The chain employs TRBV3-1 (or the pseudogene TRBV3-2) and TRBJ2-7; D is undetermined. CDR1 is LGHDT, CDR2 YNNKEL, per germline (reference sequence). The CDR3 sequence is 11 residues long. Trimming shortened V by 3 bases and J by 3 bases, and 3 bases separated the two germline ends. CDR3 region: CASSQSYEQYF. The CDR3 DNA is TGTGCCAGCAGCCAGAGCTACGAGCAGTACTTC.

V is TRBV27 and J is TRBJ1-2, with 8 bases that match TRBD1. The CDR3 loop spans 14 amino acids. Germline assignment: CDR1 MNHEY and CDR2 SMNVEV (reference sequence). The trim removed 4 bases at V and 5 bases at J, leaving 6 bases unmatched. The CDR3 DNA sequence: TGTGCCAGCAGTTACCGGACAGGGAGTTATGGCTACACCTTC. Amino acid sequence: CASSYRTGSYGYTF.

The chain joins TRBV6-6 to TRBJ1-5; D not resolved. The V and J ends lost 5 bases and 0 bases respectively, with 14 bases between them. This CDR3 has 16 residues. Germline V lookup: CDR1 MNHNY, CDR2 SVGAGI (reference sequence). The CDR3 protein is CASSPNRIDSNQPQHF. As DNA, the CDR3 is TGTGCCAGCAGTCCCAATCGTATAGATAGCAATCAGCCCCAGCATTTT.

The chain recombines TRBV3-1 (or the pseudogene TRBV3-2) with TRBJ2-7; 11 nucleotides match TRBD1. Germline V lookup: CDR1 LGHDT, CDR2 YNNKEL (reference sequence). With V trimmed by 4 bases and J by 4 bases, 9 bases remained unmatched. This CDR3 is 16 amino acids long. CDR3 amino acids: CASSRSGTGGRYEQYF. DNA of the CDR3: TGTGCCAGCAGCCGGTCCGGGACAGGGGGTCGGTACGAGCAGTACTTC.

The chain uses TRBV7-9 and TRBJ1-3, with TRBD1 matching over 7 bases. The J segment lost 7 bases and the V segment lost 0 bases, leaving 6 bases of the junction unmatched. The germline gives CDR1 SEHNR, CDR2 FQNEAQ (reference sequence). This CDR3 has 15 amino acids. The chain's CDR3 is CASSLAQAGGNTIYF. The DNA of the CDR3 is TGTGCCAGCAGCTTAGCGCAAGCAGGGGGTAACACCATATATTTT.

The chain joins TRBV7-3 to TRBJ2-5; possibly TRBD2 for D (7 bases). The CDR3 is 15 residues long. Trimming removed 5 bases at V and 5 bases at J, with 18 bases between. CDR1 SGHTA and CDR2 FQGTGA come from the germline V gene. The CDR3 DNA reads as TGTGCCAGCAGCCTGCTGCCGGGGGGCGTGGAGACCCAGTACTTC. It codes for CASSLLPGGVETQYF.

The chain recombines TRBV5-1 with TRBJ2-7, with 13 bases aligning to TRBD2. Germline CDR1 reads SGHRS; CDR2 reads YFSETQ. The CDR3 spans 17 residues. The ends lost 0 bases at V and 4 bases at J; junction bases unmatched: 7. The CDR3 sequence is CASSLGSGLAGDYEQYF. CDR3 in DNA: TGCGCCAGCAGCTTGGGATCAGGACTAGCGGGAGATTACGAGCAGTACTTC.